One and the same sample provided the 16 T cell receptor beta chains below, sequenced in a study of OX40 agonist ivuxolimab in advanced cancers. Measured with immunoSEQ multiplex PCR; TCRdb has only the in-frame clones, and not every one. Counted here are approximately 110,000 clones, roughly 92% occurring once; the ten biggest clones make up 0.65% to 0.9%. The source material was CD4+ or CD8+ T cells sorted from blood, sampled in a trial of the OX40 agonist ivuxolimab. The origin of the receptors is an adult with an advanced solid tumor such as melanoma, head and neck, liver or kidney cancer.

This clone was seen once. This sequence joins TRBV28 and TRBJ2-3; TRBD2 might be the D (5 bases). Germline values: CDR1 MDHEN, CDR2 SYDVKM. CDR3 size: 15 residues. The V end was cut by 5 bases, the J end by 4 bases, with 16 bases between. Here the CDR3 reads CASSPNPGLADTQYF. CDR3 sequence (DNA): TGTGCCAGCAGTCCCAACCCCGGACTGGCAGATACGCAGTATTTT.

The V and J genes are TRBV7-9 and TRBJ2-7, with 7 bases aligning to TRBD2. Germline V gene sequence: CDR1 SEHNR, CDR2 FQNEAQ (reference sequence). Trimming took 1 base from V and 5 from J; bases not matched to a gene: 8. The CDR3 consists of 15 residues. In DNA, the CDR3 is TGTGCCAGCAGCTTAGTAGGCGGGAGTAGACACGAGCAGTACTTC. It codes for CASSLVGGSRHEQYF.

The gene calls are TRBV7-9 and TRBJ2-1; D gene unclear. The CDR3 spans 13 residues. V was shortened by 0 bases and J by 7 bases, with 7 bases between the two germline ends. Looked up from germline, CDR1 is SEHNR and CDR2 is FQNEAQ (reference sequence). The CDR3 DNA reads TGTGCCAGCAGCTTAGCAAGGTTAAATGAGCAGTTCTTC. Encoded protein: CASSLARLNEQFF.

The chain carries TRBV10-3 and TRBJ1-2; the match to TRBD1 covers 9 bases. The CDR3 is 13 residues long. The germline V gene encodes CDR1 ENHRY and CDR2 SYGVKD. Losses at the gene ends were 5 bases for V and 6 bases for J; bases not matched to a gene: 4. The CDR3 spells CAISSTGGDGYTF. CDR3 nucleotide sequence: TGTGCCATCAGTTCGACAGGGGGGGATGGCTACACCTTC.

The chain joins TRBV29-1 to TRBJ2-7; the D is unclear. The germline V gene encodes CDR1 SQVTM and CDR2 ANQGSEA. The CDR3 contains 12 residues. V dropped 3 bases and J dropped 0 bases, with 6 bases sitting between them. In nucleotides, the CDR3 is TGCAGCGTTGACGGCGGCTCCTACGAGCAGTACTTC. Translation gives CSVDGGSYEQYF.

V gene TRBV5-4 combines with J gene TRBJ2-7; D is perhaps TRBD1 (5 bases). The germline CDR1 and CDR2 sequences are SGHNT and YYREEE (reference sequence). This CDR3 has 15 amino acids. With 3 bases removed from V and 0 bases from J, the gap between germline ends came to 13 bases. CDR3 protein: CASSSRQSSSYEQYF. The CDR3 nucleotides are TGTGCCAGCAGCTCACGACAGTCAAGCTCCTACGAGCAGTACTTC.

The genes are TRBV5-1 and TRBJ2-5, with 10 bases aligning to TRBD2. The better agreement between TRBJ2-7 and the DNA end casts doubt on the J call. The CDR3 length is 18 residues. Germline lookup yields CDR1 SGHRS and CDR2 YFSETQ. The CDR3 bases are TGCGCCAGCAGCTTACGAGCGGGAGGGCTCGGGATGCCCTACGAGCAGTACTTC. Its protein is CASSLRAGGLGMPYEQYF.

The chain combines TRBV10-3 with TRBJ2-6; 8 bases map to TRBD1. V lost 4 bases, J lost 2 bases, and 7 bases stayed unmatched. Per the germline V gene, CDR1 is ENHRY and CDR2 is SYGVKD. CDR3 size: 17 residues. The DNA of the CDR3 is TGTGCCATCAGTGGCGGACAGGGAAAAACTGGGGCCAACGTCCTGACTTTC. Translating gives CAISGGQGKTGANVLTF.

DNA of the CDR3: TGTGCCAGCAGCCAAACATTAGCGGCAAGGTCCTACGAGCAGTACTTC. This codes for CASSQTLAARSYEQYF. The V and J genes are TRBV14 and TRBJ2-7, with a weak D call TRBD2 (6 bases). CDR3 length equals 16 residues. The V end lost 2 bases, the J end lost 1 base, and 15 bases lay between the germline ends. Germline-derived CDR1 and CDR2 are SGHDN and FVKESK.

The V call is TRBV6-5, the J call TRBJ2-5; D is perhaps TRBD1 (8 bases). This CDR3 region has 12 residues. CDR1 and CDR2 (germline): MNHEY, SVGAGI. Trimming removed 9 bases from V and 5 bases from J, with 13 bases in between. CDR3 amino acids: CASGQGGETQYF. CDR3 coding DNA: TGTGCCAGTGGACAGGGAGGGGAGACCCAGTACTTC.

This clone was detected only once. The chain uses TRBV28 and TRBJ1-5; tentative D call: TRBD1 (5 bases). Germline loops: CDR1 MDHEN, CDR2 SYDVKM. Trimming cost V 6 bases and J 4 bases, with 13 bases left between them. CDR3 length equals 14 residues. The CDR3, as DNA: TGTGCCAGCAGCCCGGCAGACAGAAATCAGCCCCAGCATTTT. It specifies CASSPADRNQPQHF.

Written as DNA, the CDR3 is TGTGCCAGTAGCTTTCAGACGAACACTGAAGCTTTCTTT. Translation gives CASSFQTNTEAFF. The chain is built from TRBV19 and TRBJ1-1; no firm D call. The CDR3 spans 13 residues. Germline CDR1 and CDR2: LNHDA and SQIVND (reference sequence). Trimming took off 6 bases at V and 1 base at J, with 9 bases between the two ends.

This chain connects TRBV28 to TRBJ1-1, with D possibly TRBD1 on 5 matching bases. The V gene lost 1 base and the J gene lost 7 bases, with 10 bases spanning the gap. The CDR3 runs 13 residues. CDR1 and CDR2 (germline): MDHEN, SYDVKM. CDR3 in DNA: TGTGCCAGCAGTTTATCATCAGGGCTTGAAGCTTTCTTT. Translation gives CASSLSSGLEAFF.

The CDR3 sequence is CASSSGTLLGNTEAFF. CDR3 DNA sequence: TGTGCCAGCAGTTCCGGGACACTCCTCGGGAACACTGAAGCTTTCTTT. The rearrangement joins TRBV6-5 to TRBJ1-1, with D possibly being TRBD1 (6 bases). CDR3 length equals 16 residues. The germline V and J ends were trimmed by 4 bases and 1 base, with 16 bases remaining between them. CDR1 is MNHEY, CDR2 SVGAGI, per germline.

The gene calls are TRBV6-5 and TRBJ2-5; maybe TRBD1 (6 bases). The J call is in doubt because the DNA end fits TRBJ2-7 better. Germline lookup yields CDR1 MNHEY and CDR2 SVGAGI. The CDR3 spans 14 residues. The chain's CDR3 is CASSTGSPSYEQYF. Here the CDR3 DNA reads TGTGCCAGCAGTACAGGGTCCCCCTCCTACGAGCAGTACTTC.

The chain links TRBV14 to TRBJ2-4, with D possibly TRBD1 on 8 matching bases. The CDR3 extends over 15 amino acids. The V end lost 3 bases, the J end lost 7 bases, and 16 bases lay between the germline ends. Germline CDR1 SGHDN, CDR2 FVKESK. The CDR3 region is CASSHSDREGNIQYF. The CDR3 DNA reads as TGTGCCAGCAGCCACTCGGACAGGGAGGGGAACATTCAGTACTTC. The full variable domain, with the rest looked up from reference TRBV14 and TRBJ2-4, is EAGVTQFPSHSVIEKGQTVTLRCDPISGHDNLYWYRRVMGKEIKFLLHFVKESKQDESGMPNNRFLAERTGGTYSTLKVQPAELEDSGVYFCASSHSDREGNIQYFGAGTRLSVL.